This passage covers 29 T cell receptor beta chains from one sample sequenced in a study of a mutant IDH1 vaccine in newly diagnosed glioma. These TCRs are of unknown antigen specificity. The protocol was immunoSEQ multiplex PCR, while the TCRdb copy is restricted to in-frame clones and leaves out a portion. The table includes roughly 120,000 clones, around three quarters detected once. Time point reported: week 11, during vaccination. It was 300 ug of mutant IDH1 20-mer peptide that made up each vaccine dose, given with topical imiquimod. This specimen consisted of PBMCs, obtained from a glioma patient whose treatment included an IDH1 peptide vaccine. Every receptor here comes from a man aged 35 to 55 with glioma.

Notes on this clone: This same CDR3 is encoded by further DNA sequences in the sample. The chain carries TRBV15 and TRBJ2-4; either TRBD1 or TRBD2 may fit D (5 bases each). Looked up from germline, CDR1 is LNHNV and CDR2 is YYDKDF (reference sequence). V shed 1 base and J shed 2 bases, with 9 bases lying between them. This CDR3 spans 15 amino acids. CDR3 region: CATSRVGGSKNIQYF. The CDR3, as DNA: TGTGCCACCAGCAGAGTTGGGGGATCCAAAAACATTCAGTACTTC.

This chain joins TRBV4-2 and TRBJ1-5; unclear D gene. From germline, CDR1 is LGHNA and CDR2 YNFKEQ. The CDR3 totals 14 residues. V was cut by 0 bases and J by 8 bases, with 11 bases left in between. The CDR3 DNA reads as TGTGCCAGCAGCCAAGATAGTGGTGGCGAGCCCCAGCATTTT. Translated: CASSQDSGGEPQHF.

This clone has more than one count but fewer than ten. The genes are TRBV18 and TRBJ1-1; no firm D call. V was pared by 7 bases and J by 1 base, with 13 bases between. This CDR3 region has 14 residues. Germline CDR1 KGHSH, CDR2 LQKENI. The CDR3 sequence is CASYTWAQNTEAFF. The DNA of the CDR3 is TGTGCCAGCTACACCTGGGCGCAGAACACTGAAGCTTTCTTT.

This clone showed up just a few times. This chain joins TRBV10-3 and TRBJ1-6; a weak D match, TRBD1 (6 bases). V lost 3 bases to trimming and J lost 5 bases, with 11 bases between them. Germline CDR1 reads ENHRY; CDR2 reads SYGVKD. CDR3 length equals 15 residues. The DNA for the CDR3 is TGTGCCATCAGTGAAGATTACAGGGATAATTCACCCCTCCACTTT. Translating it yields CAISEDYRDNSPLHF.

This chain links TRBV18 with TRBJ2-7, with D uncertain. CDR3 length equals 14 residues. Between the trimmed V and J ends, which lost 6 bases and 1 base, there was a span of 13 bases. Germline CDR1 is KGHSH and CDR2 is LQKENI. The CDR3 here is CASSPGPRSYEQYF. CDR3 DNA: TGTGCCAGCTCCCCCGGACCTAGGTCCTACGAGCAGTACTTC.

This sequence joins TRBV18 and TRBJ1-2; D not certain. V was trimmed by 2 bases and J by 5 bases, leaving 15 bases between them. This CDR3 is built from 15 residues. The germline gives CDR1 KGHSH, CDR2 LQKENI. The CDR3 here is CASSPLGDSPYGYTF. The CDR3 nucleotides are TGTGCCAGCTCACCATTAGGAGATTCCCCGTATGGCTACACCTTC.

This clone was detected once. J is TRBJ1-5 and V is TRBV18, with TRBD1 matching over 7 bases. The CDR3 totals 15 residues. Germline loops: CDR1 KGHSH, CDR2 LQKENI. Trimming cost V 2 bases and J 4 bases; bases outside gene matches: 5. The CDR3 coding sequence is TGTGCCAGCTCACCAGGCACAGGGGCTAATCAGCCCCAGCATTTT. Encoded protein: CASSPGTGANQPQHF.

This chain links TRBV6-7 with TRBJ2-7; 9 nucleotides line up with TRBD1. TRBV6-7 is classed as an ORF, of uncertain function. V trimming: 6 bases; J trimming: 2 bases; junction bases outside the gene matches: 11. The CDR3 length is 16 residues. CDR3 sequence (DNA): TGTGCCAGCAGCCCCGCCCCTGGGACAGGGACCTACGAGCAGTACTTC. Encoded protein: CASSPAPGTGTYEQYF.

The CDR3 sequence: CASSLAIASYPQFF. Written as DNA, the CDR3 is TGCGCCAGCAGCTTGGCCATAGCGTCTTACCCCCAGTTCTTC. The chain links TRBV5-1 to TRBJ2-1, with D tentatively TRBD2 (5 bases). CDR1 and CDR2 from the germline V gene are SGHRS and YFSETQ. This CDR3 has 14 residues. The ends were cut back, 0 bases at V and 13 bases at J, with 17 bases in the middle. The full variable domain, in which reference TRBV5-1 and TRBJ2-1 provide the parts outside the CDR3, is KAGVTQTPRYLIKTRGQQVTLSCSPISGHRSVSWYQQTPGQGLQFLFEYFSETQRNKGNFPGRFSGRQFSNSRSEMNVSTLELGDSALYLCASSLAIASYPQFFGPGTRLTVL.

This CDR3 is CAAGQTFTGELFF. The DNA of the CDR3 is TGTGCCGCGGGACAGACTTTTACCGGGGAGCTGTTTTTT. The V gene is TRBV6-5, the J gene TRBJ2-2, with D possibly matching TRBD1 (7 bases). The germline V gene has CDR1 MNHEY and CDR2 SVGAGI. This CDR3 region has 13 residues. Trimming removed 11 bases at V and 5 bases at J, with 15 bases between.

The chain links TRBV5-4 to TRBJ2-1; TRBD2 matches at 10 bases. Germline lookup yields CDR1 SGHNT and CDR2 YYREEE (reference sequence). The V segment lost 4 bases and the J segment 5 bases; nucleotides outside the gene matches: 6. The CDR3 is made up of 15 amino acids. The DNA for the CDR3 is TGTGCCAGCAGCACCGGGACTAGCGTCGACAATGAGCAGTTCTTC. This gives the protein CASSTGTSVDNEQFF.

This chain links TRBV7-2 with TRBJ1-5; no definite D call. CDR3 length: 14 amino acids. Germline V gene lookup returns CDR1 SGHTA and CDR2 FQGNSA. V gave up 2 bases and J gave up 6 bases, with 11 bases separating them. CDR3 bases: TGTGCCAGCAGCTTATCGATGGCTGCTCAGCCCCAGCATTTT. This codes for CASSLSMAAQPQHF.

The chain is built from TRBV15 and TRBJ2-3; unclear D gene. CDR1 is LNHNV, CDR2 YYDKDF, per germline (reference sequence). The germline V and J ends were trimmed by 3 bases and 2 bases, with 9 bases remaining between them. This CDR3 is built from 14 residues. This chain's CDR3 is CATSSRQSTDTQYF. Written as DNA, the CDR3 is TGTGCCACCAGCAGTAGACAATCCACAGATACGCAGTATTTT.

This clone appeared a single time. The chain combines TRBV19 with TRBJ2-1; possibly TRBD1 or TRBD2 for D (5 bases each). Trimming took 9 bases from V and 10 from J, leaving 22 bases between them. The CDR3 covers 14 residues. The V gene's germline CDR1 is LNHDA and CDR2 SQIVND (reference sequence). In nucleotides, the CDR3 is TGTGCCAGCGGGGCCGGACTGTCCTCGGGGGAGCAGTTCTTC. Its translation is CASGAGLSSGEQFF.

V and J are TRBV5-4 and TRBJ2-2; D is tentatively TRBD1 or TRBD2 (6 bases each). Trimming cost V 7 bases and J 6 bases, with 16 bases left between them. Germline lookup yields CDR1 SGHNT and CDR2 YYREEE (reference sequence). The CDR3 loop spans 14 amino acids. CDR3: CASALDGGPGELFF. In DNA form, the CDR3 reads TGTGCCAGCGCCCTCGACGGGGGCCCCGGGGAGCTGTTTTTT.

The rearrangement uses TRBV6-5 and TRBJ2-7, with 8 nucleotides matching TRBD1. Germline trimming cut 4 bases from V and 2 bases from J; bases unmatched to any gene: 7. This CDR3 has 15 residues. Per germline, CDR1 MNHEY and CDR2 SVGAGI. The CDR3 region has the DNA TGTGCCAGCAGTTCAGGACAGGGAGGAGCCTACGAGCAGTACTTC. Protein: CASSSGQGGAYEQYF.

V is TRBV30 and J is TRBJ2-5, with unresolved D. The germline gives CDR1 GTSNPN, CDR2 SVGIG (reference sequence). V was cut by 0 bases and J by 1 base, with 12 bases left in between. The CDR3 contains 15 residues. CDR3 residues: CAWSVVAGFQETQYF. For the CDR3, the DNA is TGTGCCTGGAGTGTAGTGGCTGGTTTCCAAGAGACCCAGTACTTC.

V gene TRBV5-6 combines with J gene TRBJ1-5; the D gene is possibly TRBD1 (6 bases). Germline V gene lookup returns CDR1 SGHDT and CDR2 YYEEEE. Trimming removed 4 bases at V and 3 bases at J, with 14 bases between. CDR3 length: 15 residues. This CDR3 is CASSTFQGINQPQHF. The CDR3 DNA is TGTGCCAGCAGCACCTTCCAGGGGATCAATCAGCCCCAGCATTTT.

V and J are TRBV9 and TRBJ1-2, with D possibly TRBD1 on 6 matching bases. Trimming took 4 bases from V and 2 from J, leaving 12 bases between them. The CDR3 loop spans 14 amino acids. Germline CDR1 reads SGDLS; CDR2 reads YYNGEE. CDR3 sequence reads: CASSPTGLNYGYTF. The CDR3 bases are TGTGCCAGCAGCCCTACAGGGTTGAACTATGGCTACACCTTC. The full variable domain, completed using reference TRBV9 and TRBJ1-2, is DSGVTQTPKHLITATGQRVTLRCSPRSGDLSVYWYQQSLDQGLQFLIQYYNGEERAKGNILERFSAQQFPDLHSELNLSSLELGDSALYFCASSPTGLNYGYTFGSGTRLTVV.

This rearrangement joins TRBV21-1 to TRBJ2-7; the D call of TRBD2 is as the table states it, not checked on the DNA. TRBV21-1 is reported as a pseudogene. This CDR3 is built from 20 residues. CDR3 protein: CASSKPRYRTSGNLVWEQYF. CDR3 DNA: TGTGCCAGCAGCAAACCTCGATACAGGACTAGCGGGAACCTTGTGTGGGAGCAGTACTTC.

The chain carries TRBV5-1 and TRBJ2-3; 11 nucleotides line up with TRBD2. V lost 0 bases to trimming and J lost 3 bases; unmatched junction nucleotides: 3. The CDR3 is 16 amino acids. Germline V gives CDR1 SGHRS, CDR2 YFSETQ. CDR3 sequence (DNA): TGCGCCAGCAGCTTGGGACTAGCGGGAACAACAGATACGCAGTATTTT. It codes for CASSLGLAGTTDTQYF.

The chain recombines TRBV5-4 with TRBJ1-6; 8 bases are a match to TRBD1. V shed 4 bases, J shed 11 bases, and the junction held 14 bases outside the gene matches. This CDR3 has 16 amino acids. Germline CDR1 and CDR2: SGHNT and YYREEE (reference sequence). The CDR3 spells CASSLGGQGREAPLHF. CDR3 coding DNA: TGTGCCAGCAGCCTAGGTGGACAGGGACGAGAGGCACCCCTCCACTTT.

CDR3 loop: CASSPSISTDTQYF. CDR3 coding DNA: TGTGCCAGCAGCCCAAGTATTAGCACAGATACGCAGTATTTT. The V and J genes are TRBV7-2 and TRBJ2-3, with D hard to call. The CDR3 is made up of 14 amino acids. Germline CDR1 reads SGHTA; CDR2 reads FQGNSA. Trimming stripped 5 bases from V and 0 bases from J, with 9 bases between.

V usage is TRBV5-6 and J usage is TRBJ2-5; D remains ambiguous. CDR1 and CDR2 from the germline V gene are SGHDT and YYEEEE. V was pared by 0 bases and J by 0 bases, with 0 bases between. The CDR3 runs to 12 residues. Written as DNA, the CDR3 is TGTGCCAGCAGCTTGGACCAAGAGACCCAGTACTTC. Its translation: CASSLDQETQYF.

This clone was detected once. The rearrangement links TRBV11-3 to TRBJ2-1, with D perhaps matching TRBD2 (6 bases). CDR3 length equals 15 residues. Trimming stripped 5 bases from V and 5 bases from J, with 16 bases between. Germline loops: CDR1 SGHNT, CDR2 YENEEA. Written as DNA, the CDR3 is TGTGCCAGCAGCCTCCGAATGGGGGGTCACAATGAGCAGTTCTTC. Its translation: CASSLRMGGHNEQFF.

The rearrangement uses TRBV25-1 and TRBJ2-5; D not resolved. Trimming pared 1 base from V and 5 bases from J, leaving 11 bases between. This CDR3 has 14 residues. Germline V gives CDR1 MGHDK, CDR2 SYGVNS. CDR3 sequence reads: CASSESGRVETQYF. As DNA, the CDR3 is TGTGCCAGCAGTGAATCGGGTCGGGTCGAGACCCAGTACTTC.

The genes are TRBV27 and TRBJ2-4, with a possible D match to TRBD2 (5 bases). Germline V lookup: CDR1 MNHEY, CDR2 SMNVEV (reference sequence). Trimming cost V 5 bases and J 8 bases, with 22 bases left between them. The CDR3 runs 16 residues. In nucleotides, the CDR3 is TGTGCCAGCAGTCTCCTCGGAGGAGCGGCGAGGGACATTCAGTACTTC. It codes for CASSLLGGAARDIQYF.

The V gene is TRBV9, the J gene TRBJ2-5, with D unclear. CDR3 length equals 13 residues. The ends were cut back, 0 bases at V and 5 bases at J, with 8 bases in the middle. Germline V gives CDR1 SGDLS, CDR2 YYNGEE. This chain's CDR3 is CASSVAVAETQYF. DNA for the CDR3: TGTGCCAGCAGCGTAGCTGTGGCGGAGACCCAGTACTTC.

J is TRBJ1-1 and V is TRBV6-5; no definite D call. V was cut by 6 bases and J by 4 bases, with 18 bases left in between. CDR3 length: 15 amino acids. Germline V gene data show CDR1 as MNHEY and CDR2 as SVGAGI. CDR3 sequence (DNA): TGTGCCAGCAGCCGAGGAGGTTGGACGGGCACTGAAGCTTTCTTT. Its translation: CASSRGGWTGTEAFF.